Each of the 29 T cell receptor beta chains below was sequenced from the same sample in a study of blood T cell repertoires in COVID-19. TCRdb's copy holds only in-frame clones and misses some; the assay was immunoSEQ multiplex PCR. The sample shows 200,000 to 250,000 clones, around 88% of them seen only once. The sample taken for sequencing was peripheral blood. The source of these receptors is a man older than 75 with acute or convalescent COVID-19.

The gene calls are TRBV7-2 and TRBJ1-1, with D perhaps matching TRBD1 (6 bases). The CDR3 has 13 amino acids. V lost 1 base to trimming and J lost 7 bases, with 10 bases between them. Germline CDR1 reads SGHTA; CDR2 reads FQGNSA. The CDR3 nucleotides read TGTGCCAGCAGCTTAGTCAGGGGCAATGAAGCTTTCTTT. Encoded protein: CASSLVRGNEAFF.

This chain connects TRBV6-2 or TRBV6-3 to TRBJ1-4; tentatively, D is TRBD1 (6 bases). This CDR3 has 15 amino acids. Germline V lookup: CDR1 MNHEY, CDR2 SVGEGT. The ends were cut back, 0 bases at V and 5 bases at J, with 10 bases in the middle. CDR3 sequence: CASSYSSDSNEKLFF. CDR3 coding DNA: TGTGCCAGCAGTTACTCATCGGACAGCAATGAAAAACTGTTTTTT.

The rearrangement uses TRBV9 and TRBJ2-1, with 14 positions matching TRBD2. Trimming removed 4 bases from V and 8 bases from J; junction bases left unmatched: 11. This CDR3 is 17 amino acids long. CDR1 SGDLS and CDR2 YYNGEE come from the germline V gene. Here the CDR3 reads CASSKTGGLAGVHEQFF. CDR3 bases: TGTGCCAGCAGCAAAACAGGGGGACTAGCGGGAGTCCATGAGCAGTTCTTC.

The chain links TRBV28 to TRBJ2-5; 12 nucleotides agree with TRBD1. The CDR3 sequence is 13 residues long. Germline lookup yields CDR1 MDHEN and CDR2 SYDVKM. The junction had 3 bases not matched to a gene; V was cut back by 4 bases and J by 9 bases. CDR3 sequence (DNA): TGTGCCAGCAGTTGGGGACAGGGGGCGTCCCAGTACTTC. It codes for CASSWGQGASQYF.

This clone was counted once. Other DNA sequences in this specimen translate into the identical CDR3. The chain links TRBV19 to TRBJ1-1, with 7 nucleotides matching TRBD1. J was trimmed by 0 bases and V by 4 bases; bases with no gene match: 2. CDR1 LNHDA and CDR2 SQIVND come from the germline V gene (reference sequence). This CDR3 has 14 residues. The CDR3 DNA follows: TGTGCCAGTAGTAGACAGGGATTGAACACTGAAGCTTTCTTT. Translating gives CASSRQGLNTEAFF.

The chain joins TRBV7-3 to TRBJ2-5, with 7 bases aligning to TRBD2. Germline V gives CDR1 SGHTA, CDR2 FQGTGA. The ends lost 5 bases at V and 1 base at J; junction bases unmatched: 4. This CDR3 comprises 14 residues. CDR3 sequence: CASSAGGSQETQYF. DNA for the CDR3: TGTGCCAGCAGCGCCGGGGGGTCCCAAGAGACCCAGTACTTC.

With respect to this clone: Other DNA sequences of this sample code for an identical CDR3. The V gene is TRBV28, the J gene TRBJ2-5; a possible D gene is TRBD1 (6 bases). V shed 2 bases and J shed 4 bases, with 14 bases lying between them. In germline, CDR1 is MDHEN, CDR2 SYDVKM. CDR3 size: 15 residues. CDR3 in DNA: TGTGCCAGCAGTTTAGGTTTGGCAGGGGCAGAGACCCAGTACTTC. Amino acid sequence: CASSLGLAGAETQYF.

The chain combines TRBV27 with TRBJ2-5, with TRBD1 as a possible D gene (5 bases). Trimming cost V 1 base and J 2 bases, with 11 bases left between them. Germline V CDR1 and CDR2: MNHEY, SMNVEV (reference sequence). The CDR3 spans 15 residues. The CDR3: CASSLYGAGQETQYF. The CDR3 coding sequence is TGTGCCAGCAGTTTATATGGGGCAGGACAAGAGACCCAGTACTTC.

The chain employs TRBV19 and TRBJ1-1; no reliable D call. Trimming stripped 7 bases from V and 1 base from J, with 7 bases between. This CDR3 has 12 residues. Germline V gene lookup returns CDR1 LNHDA and CDR2 SQIVND (reference sequence). The CDR3 coding sequence is TGTGCCAGTACCCGGTCGAACACTGAAGCTTTCTTT. Protein product: CASTRSNTEAFF.

The V gene is TRBV28, the J gene TRBJ2-7; D may be TRBD2 (6 bases). Germline CDR1 and CDR2: MDHEN and SYDVKM. Trimming pared 3 bases from V and 5 bases from J, leaving 17 bases between. This CDR3 contains 15 residues. CDR3 protein: CASSLGPKRANEQYF. CDR3 DNA sequence: TGTGCCAGCAGTTTGGGCCCGAAGCGGGCTAACGAGCAGTACTTC.

The rearrangement links TRBV2 to TRBJ1-2, with D hard to call. The CDR3 covers 15 residues. Trimming removed 7 bases at V and 4 bases at J, with 19 bases between. Germline-derived CDR1 and CDR2 are SNHLY and FYNNEI. The CDR3 region has the DNA TGTGCCAGCACCTCCCCCTTGACAATCTCCTATGGCTACACCTTC. It encodes CASTSPLTISYGYTF.

J is TRBJ1-2 and V is TRBV29-1, with TRBD1 as a possible D gene (5 bases). The CDR3 covers 14 residues. From germline, CDR1 is SQVTM and CDR2 ANQGSEA. The V end lost 7 bases, the J end lost 1 base, and 16 bases lay between the germline ends. This chain's CDR3 is CSGSQGGGNYGYTF. DNA for the CDR3: TGCAGCGGCTCCCAGGGCGGTGGTAACTATGGCTACACCTTC.

The chain is built from TRBV6-1 and TRBJ2-4; 7 bases match TRBD1. The CDR3 has 16 amino acids. Germline values: CDR1 MNHNS, CDR2 SASEGT. V lost 3 bases, J lost 3 bases, and 8 bases stayed unmatched. In nucleotides, the CDR3 is TGTGCCAGCAGTGAGGTAGGGGGCAGCATCAAAAACATTCAGTACTTC. Translated, it gives CASSEVGGSIKNIQYF.

The chain combines TRBV4-2 with TRBJ1-5, with 7 bases aligning to TRBD1. The CDR3 runs to 13 residues. Germline CDR1 LGHNA, CDR2 YNFKEQ. The J segment lost 11 bases and the V segment lost 4 bases, leaving 8 bases of the junction unmatched. CDR3: CASSPLEGAAQHF. CDR3 in DNA: TGTGCCAGCAGCCCCTTGGAGGGGGCAGCCCAGCATTTT.

Details on this clone: This CDR3 is also generated by other DNA sequences in the sample. The gene calls are TRBV27 and TRBJ2-7, with 10 bases identical to TRBD1. The J segment lost 1 base and the V segment lost 3 bases, leaving 0 bases of the junction unmatched. Germline V gives CDR1 MNHEY, CDR2 SMNVEV (reference sequence). CDR3 length: 14 amino acids. The CDR3 sequence: CASSLGQGSYEQYF. The CDR3 DNA reads TGTGCCAGCAGTTTGGGACAGGGGTCCTACGAGCAGTACTTC.

This clone was seen more than once but under ten times. J is TRBJ2-7 and V is TRBV6-6; possible D gene TRBD1, 6 bases. The CDR3 runs 13 residues. Trimming stripped 6 bases from V and 7 bases from J, with 16 bases between. Germline V gene sequence: CDR1 MNHNY, CDR2 SVGAGI (reference sequence). The CDR3 is CASSNGQLREQYF. The CDR3 DNA follows: TGTGCCAGCAGCAACGGACAGCTGAGGGAGCAGTACTTC.

The chain joins TRBV19 to TRBJ1-3; D perhaps matches TRBD1 (5 bases). V was clipped by 2 bases and J by 0 bases, with 11 bases between them. Germline-derived CDR1 and CDR2 are LNHDA and SQIVND (reference sequence). This CDR3 contains 16 residues. The CDR3 sequence: CASSIWGSNSGNTIYF. The CDR3 bases are TGTGCCAGTAGTATATGGGGCAGCAACTCTGGAAACACCATATATTTT.

V is TRBV6-2 or TRBV6-3 and J is TRBJ1-4; D possibly corresponds to TRBD1 (6 bases). This CDR3 contains 19 residues. The ends were cut back, 4 bases at V and 2 bases at J, with 23 bases in the middle. Germline-derived CDR1 and CDR2 are MNHEY and SVGEGT. This CDR3 is CASSSGHQRSGGTNEKLFF. The CDR3 DNA follows: TGTGCCAGCAGTTCGGGACACCAGAGGAGCGGCGGGACTAATGAAAAACTGTTTTTT.

The chain has TRBV19 and TRBJ2-5; 7 nucleotides match TRBD2. Trimming removed 5 bases from V and 2 bases from J; junction bases left unmatched: 8. The CDR3 runs 15 residues. Germline CDR1 reads LNHDA; CDR2 reads SQIVND (reference sequence). The CDR3 loop is CASSAAAGTQETQYF. In DNA, the CDR3 is TGTGCCAGTAGTGCCGCAGCGGGGACTCAAGAGACCCAGTACTTC.

The chain carries TRBV5-1 and TRBJ2-1; perhaps TRBD2 as D (5 bases). Germline lookup yields CDR1 SGHRS and CDR2 YFSETQ. V was shortened by 7 bases and J by 0 bases, with 14 bases between the two germline ends. The CDR3 runs to 15 residues. The CDR3 DNA reads TGCGCCAGCTTGCGGGTGGGGAGCTCCTACAATGAGCAGTTCTTC. Translation gives CASLRVGSSYNEQFF.

The DNA of the CDR3 is TGTGCCAGCAGCCCGGAGGGCACAGATACGCAGTATTTT. It codes for CASSPEGTDTQYF. The V call is TRBV6-2 or TRBV6-3, the J call TRBJ2-3; TRBD2 might be the D (5 bases). Germline CDR1 MNHEY, CDR2 SVGEGT. The CDR3 has 13 amino acids. V was pared by 6 bases and J by 1 base, with 8 bases between.

This clone was seen a few times. The CDR3 DNA sequence: TGTGCCAGCTCACCCGACAGGGCCCCTCAGCCCCAGCATTTT. It specifies CASSPDRAPQPQHF. The chain recombines TRBV18 with TRBJ1-5, with 7 bases aligning to TRBD1. The CDR3 sequence is 14 residues long. V dropped 3 bases and J dropped 6; count of bases not matched to a gene: 5. CDR1 and CDR2 from the germline V gene are KGHSH and LQKENI.

The chain carries TRBV11-2 and TRBJ2-7; TRBD2 matches at 9 bases. The junction had 2 bases not matched to a gene; V was cut back by 6 bases and J by 2 bases. Germline values: CDR1 SGHAT, CDR2 FQNNGV. CDR3 length: 13 amino acids. The CDR3 coding sequence is TGTGCCAGCAGTCGACTAGCGGCCTACGAGCAGTACTTC. Translating gives CASSRLAAYEQYF.

V is TRBV5-1 and J is TRBJ2-7, with D possibly matching TRBD1 (7 bases). Germline CDR1 SGHRS, CDR2 YFSETQ. This CDR3 contains 11 residues. Deletions cut 7 bases from V and 6 bases from J, with 11 bases between. The CDR3 spells CASGGGPEQYF. The CDR3, as DNA: TGCGCCAGCGGAGGGGGCCCCGAGCAGTACTTC. Filled out from reference TRBV5-1 and TRBJ2-7, the complete variable domain reads KAGVTQTPRYLIKTRGQQVTLSCSPISGHRSVSWYQQTPGQGLQFLFEYFSETQRNKGNFPGRFSGRQFSNSRSEMNVSTLELGDSALYLCASGGGPEQYFGPGTRLTVT.

V is TRBV18 and J is TRBJ2-5; TRBD1 matches at 8 bases. The V gene's germline CDR1 is KGHSH and CDR2 LQKENI. J gave up 1 base and V 6 bases, and 4 bases lay outside the gene matches. There are 14 residues in the CDR3. The CDR3: CASSRDRSQETQYF. The CDR3 DNA reads TGTGCCAGCTCTAGGGACAGGTCCCAAGAGACCCAGTACTTC.

V usage is TRBV6-1 and J usage is TRBJ1-2, with D uncertain. Germline V CDR1 and CDR2: MNHNS, SASEGT. The ends were cut back, 6 bases at V and 7 bases at J, with 18 bases in the middle. CDR3 size: 14 residues. DNA of the CDR3: TGTGCCAGCAGCCGCCGAGGATTTGAGGGTGGCTACACCTTC. Translation: CASSRRGFEGGYTF.

The chain couples TRBV7-9 to TRBJ2-3; 8 positions match TRBD1. Germline CDR1 SEHNR, CDR2 FQNEAQ (reference sequence). This CDR3 comprises 15 residues. The ends lost 1 base at V and 2 bases at J; junction bases unmatched: 2. DNA of the CDR3: TGTGCCAGCAGCTTAGGACAGGGGAACACAGATACGCAGTATTTT. Its protein is CASSLGQGNTDTQYF.

V gene TRBV6-5 combines with J gene TRBJ1-5; D is unresolved. There are 15 residues in the CDR3. CDR1 is MNHEY and CDR2 is SVGAGI in the germline V gene. V was trimmed by 8 bases and J by 0 bases, leaving 14 bases between them. In DNA, the CDR3 is TGTGCCAGCCGCTTTGCCCAACTTAGCAATCAGCCCCAGCATTTT. Its protein product is CASRFAQLSNQPQHF.

The chain recombines TRBV5-6 with TRBJ1-6; D gene ambiguous. The CDR3 length is 14 residues. V shed 1 base and J shed 7 bases, with 9 bases lying between them. Germline CDR1 SGHDT, CDR2 YYEEEE. This CDR3 is CASSLREENSPLHF. CDR3 DNA: TGTGCCAGCAGCTTGAGGGAGGAGAATTCACCCCTCCACTTT.